This is a list of T cell receptor beta chains from one sample in a study of T cells in Graves' hyperthyroidism and ophthalmopathy. TCRdb independently ran MiXCR on the multiplex PCR reads; one entry per CDR3 protein. The table shows about 360,000 distinct CDR3 sequences, with over 10% occurring only once. Sequencing was performed on blood. The receptors derive from a woman aged 18 to 35 with Graves' hyperthyroidism. The CDR3 runs from the conserved cysteine through the conserved F or W. D genes are given only for firm matches. Expanded clones are given a class, and other clones once, few, many or no size at all.

v_gene,j_gene,d_gene,abundance,CDR3aa,CDR3nt
TRBV9,TRBJ1-1,NA,NA,CASSVEWGDTEAFF,TGTGCCAGCAGCGTAGAGTGGGGGGACACTGAAGCTTTCTTT
TRBV4-2,TRBJ2-1,NA,many,CASSQRIGHEQFF,TGTGCCAGCAGCCAAAGGATAGGCCATGAGCAGTTCTTC
TRBV20-1,TRBJ2-3,TRBD2,many,CSAPSGGVTDTQYF,TGCAGTGCTCCGAGCGGGGGGGTCACAGATACGCAGTATTTT
TRBV28,TRBJ2-2,NA,NA,CASTSPPTGYTGELLF,TGTGCCAGCACCTCCCCCCCAACAGGGTACACCGGGGAGCTGCTTTTT
TRBV20-1,TRBJ1-6,NA,many,CSANGGGIISPLHF,TGCAGTGCGAACGGTGGGGGTATTATTTCACCCCTCCACTTT
TRBV19,TRBJ1-6,NA,NA,CASSGKSGYNSPLHF,TGTGCCAGTAGTGGCAAATCCGGCTATAATTCACCCCTCCACTTT
TRBV2,TRBJ1-3,NA,many,CASSEVKTSRGNTIYF,TGTGCCAGCAGTGAAGTAAAGACCTCGAGGGGAAACACCATATATTTT
TRBV29-1,TRBJ1-2,TRBD1,NA,CSVERETGAVYGYTF,TGCAGCGTTGAGCGGGAAACAGGGGCGGTTTATGGCTACACCTTC
TRBV10-1,TRBJ1-2,NA,few,CASSAVANYGYTF,TGCGCCAGCAGTGCTGTAGCTAACTATGGCTACACCTTC
TRBV10-2,TRBJ2-4,TRBD2,NA,CASVAGAGVKNIQYF,TGCGCCAGCGTCGCTGGAGCGGGAGTCAAAAACATTCAGTACTTC
TRBV19,TRBJ2-1,TRBD2,NA,CASSPAGTSGLAEQFF,TGTGCCAGTAGTCCCGCCGGGACTAGCGGGTTGGCTGAGCAGTTCTTC
TRBV18,TRBJ2-1,NA,few,CASSETQDRLYSYNEQFF,TGTGCCAGCTCAGAGACACAGGACCGTCTTTACTCCTACAATGAGCAGTTCTTC
TRBV28,TRBJ2-5,TRBD2,many,CASSYGASGNQETQYF,TGTGCCAGCAGTTACGGGGCTAGCGGAAACCAAGAGACCCAGTACTTC
TRBV20-1,TRBJ2-1,NA,many,CSARGVLRGNEQFF,TGCAGTGCTAGAGGGGTCCTCAGGGGCAATGAGCAGTTCTTC
TRBV20-1,TRBJ1-1,NA,many,CSARDRAEAFF,TGCAGTGCTAGAGACAGGGCTGAAGCTTTCTTT